Below, 13 T cell receptor beta chains from the same sample are listed, as sequenced in a study of vaccination and CD4 T cells after COVID-19. Once obtained from cultured CD4+ T cells, the DNA was sequenced using the Oncomine TCR Beta short-read assay. TCRdb used MiXCR to reprocess the PCR reads, holding one entry per CDR3 protein. The sample records 20,000 to 25,000 distinct CDR3 sequences, 43% being singletons. The antigens these receptors bind are not known. As for time point: late sampling 161 to 241 days after vaccination in a few convalescent patients. Treatment noted: approximately 9-day PBMC culture with coronavirus spike peptide pools or control peptides (ViraFEST assay). The sequencing used CD4+ T cells from blood, cultured in vitro, collected about 7 months after SARS-CoV-2 vaccination. The receptors were sampled from a human donor who had recovered from COVID-19.

This clonotype was counted only a few times. The rearrangement joins TRBV4-1 to TRBJ1-6; 11 nucleotides align to TRBD1. J lost 9 bases, V lost 0 bases, and 7 bases had no gene match. The V gene's germline CDR1 is MGHRA and CDR2 YSYEKL. The CDR3 is 17 residues long. CDR3 bases: TGCGCCAGCAGCCAAGATGTACGGGACAGGGGGGTTTCACCCCTCCACTTT. Residues: CASSQDVRDRGVSPLHF.

This chain links TRBV4-1 with TRBJ1-1, with unresolved D. V lost 2 bases to trimming and J lost 1 base, with 5 bases between them. The CDR3 loop spans 13 amino acids. Germline CDR1 MGHRA, CDR2 YSYEKL. The CDR3 coding sequence is TGCGCCAGCAGCCAACTACCGAACACTGAAGCTTTCTTT. Its protein product is CASSQLPNTEAFF.

The chain recombines TRBV7-9 with TRBJ2-1; 13 bases align to TRBD2. The V and J ends lost 5 bases and 4 bases, in that order; junction bases with no gene match: 5. The length of the CDR3 is 16 residues. Germline V gives CDR1 SEHNR, CDR2 FQNEAQ (reference sequence). CDR3 bases: TGTGCCAGCAGCCCTCCGGGACTAGCGGGATACAATGAGCAGTTCTTC. Protein: CASSPPGLAGYNEQFF.

V is TRBV5-4 and J is TRBJ2-3; 13 nucleotides agree with TRBD2. The CDR3 contains 16 residues. The ends lost 4 bases at V and 4 bases at J; junction bases unmatched: 6. From germline, CDR1 is SGHNT and CDR2 YYREEE (reference sequence). In nucleotides, the CDR3 is TGTGCCAGCAGCCAAGGACTAGCGGGAGTATCAGATACGCAGTATTTT. Its protein product is CASSQGLAGVSDTQYF. Full variable domain (outside the CDR3, taken from reference TRBV5-4 and TRBJ2-3): ETGVTQSPTHLIKTRGQQVTLRCSSQSGHNTVSWYQQALGQGPQFIFQYYREEENGRGNFPPRFSGLQFPNYSSELNVNALELDDSALYLCASSQGLAGVSDTQYFGPGTRLTVL.

The V and J genes are TRBV7-2 and TRBJ1-1; D is perhaps TRBD1 (6 bases). CDR1 SGHTA and CDR2 FQGNSA come from the germline V gene. CDR3 length equals 15 residues. Deletions cut 0 bases from V and 3 bases from J, with 11 bases between. The CDR3 DNA reads as TGTGCCAGCAGCTTAGCGTCGACAGGCCACACTGAAGCTTTCTTT. This translates into CASSLASTGHTEAFF.

This clonotype was counted a few times. The chain joins TRBV20-1 to TRBJ2-5; D possibly corresponds to TRBD2 (5 bases). Deletions cut 5 bases from V and 7 bases from J, with 17 bases between. CDR1 and CDR2 from the germline V gene are DFQATT and SNEGSKA (reference sequence). The CDR3 contains 13 residues. In nucleotides, the CDR3 is TGCAGTGCTCTGGAGCTCACCAGCGGGACCCAGTACTTC. Residues: CSALELTSGTQYF.

CDR3 nucleotides: TGCAGTGCTAGATACAATGAGCAGTTCTTC. It translates to CSARYNEQFF. V gene TRBV20-1 combines with J gene TRBJ2-1, with D uncertain. Germline V CDR1 and CDR2: DFQATT, SNEGSKA (reference sequence). Between the trimmed V and J ends, which lost 2 bases and 4 bases, there was a span of 0 bases. The CDR3 has 10 residues.

The chain couples TRBV2 to TRBJ2-7; D might be TRBD1 or TRBD2, each matching 6 bases. The CDR3 consists of 15 residues. Germline CDR1 is SNHLY and CDR2 is FYNNEI. Trimming cost V 7 bases and J 3 bases, with 19 bases left between them. The CDR3 spells CASIPIRGGNYEQYF. The CDR3 nucleotides read TGTGCCAGCATTCCCATCCGAGGGGGGAACTACGAGCAGTACTTC.

V and J are TRBV24-1 and TRBJ2-1; 11 bases are a match to TRBD2. V was pared by 7 bases and J by 8 bases, with 6 bases of the junction left unmatched. This CDR3 region has 14 residues. Germline CDR1 and CDR2: KGHDR and SFDVKD. CDR3 loop: CATRDVAGGDEQFF. CDR3 nucleotides: TGTGCCACCAGGGACGTAGCGGGAGGGGATGAGCAGTTCTTC.

The chain is built from TRBV20-1 and TRBJ2-1, with 8 bases that match TRBD2. V shed 4 bases, J shed 2 bases, and the junction held 4 bases outside the gene matches. Germline lookup yields CDR1 DFQATT and CDR2 SNEGSKA (reference sequence). The CDR3 is made up of 14 amino acids. The CDR3 loop reads CSAKPGGAYNEQFF. CDR3 sequence (DNA): TGCAGTGCTAAACCGGGAGGGGCCTACAATGAGCAGTTCTTC.

The table lists this clonotype with a count of one. This rearrangement joins TRBV7-2 to TRBJ2-2, with 9 bases lining up with TRBD1. J was trimmed by 7 bases and V by 5 bases; bases with no gene match: 11. From germline, CDR1 is SGHTA and CDR2 FQGNSA. The CDR3 runs to 16 residues. CDR3 sequence reads: CASSLRDRVWHGELFF. In DNA form, the CDR3 reads TGTGCCAGCAGCCTCCGGGACAGGGTCTGGCACGGGGAGCTGTTTTTT.

Judged by abundance, this clonotype is medium-sized. The genes are TRBV7-9 and TRBJ1-5; D not resolved. The germline V gene has CDR1 SEHNR and CDR2 FQNEAQ (reference sequence). CDR3 length: 13 residues. Trimming removed 1 base from V and 5 bases from J, with 6 bases in between. The chain's CDR3 is CASSLGTDQPQHF. DNA of the CDR3: TGTGCCAGCAGCTTAGGGACCGATCAGCCCCAGCATTTT.

This clonotype has only a few counts. V gene TRBV15 combines with J gene TRBJ2-1; possibly TRBD1 for D (5 bases). The CDR3 contains 14 residues. The ends were cut back, 1 base at V and 10 bases at J, with 14 bases in the middle. The V gene's germline CDR1 is LNHNV and CDR2 YYDKDF (reference sequence). This CDR3 is CATSRVRINREQFF. The CDR3 bases are TGTGCCACCAGCAGAGTACGGATTAACAGGGAGCAGTTCTTC.